This T cell receptor beta chain emerged from a study of cytomegalovirus exposure and HLA in healthy donors. About the study: HLA-typed donors were the source of tens of millions of unique TCRs, which an early data release held.

The CDR3 is made up of 16 amino acids. In germline, CDR1 is MDHEN, CDR2 SYDVKM. The V and J ends lost 1 base and 7 bases respectively, with 17 bases between them. Study-level findings and limits: Presence/absence analyses treated sequencing depth as roughly uniform across donors. The authors considered a cluster of highly shared sequence variants likely to be a sequencing artifact. Indistinguishable V segments such as TRBV6-2 and TRBV6-3 were excluded.

On this clone: Antigen unknown.

PCR involved 60 Vbeta and 13 Jbeta primers. Only in-frame clones appear in the TCRdb table, and some are missing; sequencing was by immunoSEQ multiplex PCR. The sample holds 75,000 to 100,000 clones, 74% seen once. The source of this sequence is a male donor in good health and CMV-seronegative. Specimen: PBMCs. The chain uses TRBV28 and TRBJ1-5; a weak D match, TRBD1 (6 bases). The CDR3 DNA sequence: TGTGCCAGCAGTTTATACGGGGGGCGCAATGGCCAGCCCCAGCATTTT. Residues: CASSLYGGRNGQPQHF.